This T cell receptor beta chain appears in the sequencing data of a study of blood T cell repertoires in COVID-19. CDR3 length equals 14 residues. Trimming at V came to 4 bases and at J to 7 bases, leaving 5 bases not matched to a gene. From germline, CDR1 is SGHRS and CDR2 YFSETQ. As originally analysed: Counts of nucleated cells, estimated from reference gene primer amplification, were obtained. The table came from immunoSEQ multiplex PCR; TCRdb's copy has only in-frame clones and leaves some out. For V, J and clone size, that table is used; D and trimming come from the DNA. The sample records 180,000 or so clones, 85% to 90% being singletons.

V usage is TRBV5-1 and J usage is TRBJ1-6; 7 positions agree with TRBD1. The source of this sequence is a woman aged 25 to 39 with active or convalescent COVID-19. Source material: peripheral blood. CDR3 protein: CASSPQGENSPLHF. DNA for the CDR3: TGCGCCAGCAGCCCCCAGGGGGAGAATTCACCCCTCCACTTT.